One and the same sample provided the 23 T cell receptor beta chains below, sequenced in a study of tumor-infiltrating lymphocytes in primary liver carcinoma. TCR beta cDNA was made from 500 ng total RNA with a constant-region primer. Construction of TCR beta libraries relied on three successive nested multiplex PCR rounds employing slightly modified ARM-PCR. The first two PCR rounds used TRBV1-TRBV30 forward primers with a C-beta reverse primer, about 10 cycles each. In TCRdb, the multiplex PCR reads were re-called with MiXCR into one record per CDR3 protein. Of 52,000 or so distinct CDR3 sequences listed, around 82% are singletons. Taking about 17-31 mg of unsorted bulk tissue, the authors co-extracted RNA and DNA. The sample comprised liver tumor tissue from sampling region 5. As to subset: tumor region T5, tumor centre. The receptors come from a man in his forties with primary liver carcinoma and hepatitis B virus infection.

This clonotype appeared once. V gene TRBV12-3 or TRBV12-4 combines with J gene TRBJ2-1, with TRBD2 identical over 12 bases. CDR3 length: 14 amino acids. With V trimmed by 9 bases and J by 10 bases, 10 bases remained unmatched. This chain's CDR3 is CASLSSGRVGEQFF. The CDR3, as DNA: TGTGCCAGTCTCTCTAGCGGGAGGGTGGGGGAGCAGTTCTTC.

Notes on this clonotype: Mismatch with germline at one junction end may stem from a read error. The chain carries TRBV11-3 and TRBJ1-1; no reliable D call. The CDR3 loop spans 13 amino acids. Germline V gene data show CDR1 as SGHNT and CDR2 as YENEEA. DNA of the CDR3: TGTGTCAGCAGCTTAGCAGATAACACAGAAGCTTTCTTT. Its protein is CVSSLADNTEAFF.

In DNA form, the CDR3 reads TGTGCCAGCAGTACCGTAGCGGAATGGGTTAACAATGAGCAGTTCTTC. This gives the protein CASSTVAEWVNNEQFF. The chain couples TRBV14 to TRBJ2-1, with TRBD2 as a possible D gene (6 bases). This CDR3 has 16 residues. Trimming removed 6 bases at V and 5 bases at J, with 20 bases between. Germline assignment: CDR1 SGHDN and CDR2 FVKESK.

This chain uses TRBV11-2 with TRBJ2-6, with D hard to call. The CDR3 is 18 residues long. Looked up from germline, CDR1 is SGHAT and CDR2 is FQNNGV. The V gene lost 5 bases and the J gene lost 11 bases, with 28 bases spanning the gap. CDR3 sequence: CASSSWVPNLSGSDVLTF. The CDR3 DNA sequence: TGTGCCAGCAGCAGCTGGGTACCAAATCTCTCTGGGTCTGACGTCCTGACTTTC.

A word on this clonotype: An end of the junction does not agree with germline; a read error may underlie this. The chain recombines TRBV30 with TRBJ2-1; D could derive from TRBD1 or TRBD2 (6 bases each). CDR1 is GTSNPN and CDR2 is SVGIG in the germline V gene (reference sequence). The CDR3 covers 15 residues. In DNA form, the CDR3 reads TGTGCCTGGAAAGGGGTTGACCTAGAGGGGGGTGAGCAATTCTTC. It specifies CAWKGVDLEGGEQFF.

Many counts were recorded for this clonotype. The chain links TRBV5-1 to TRBJ1-4; D might be TRBD1 (5 bases). Germline V gene sequence: CDR1 SGHRS, CDR2 YFSETQ. Trimming shortened V by 5 bases and J by 5 bases, and 16 bases separated the two germline ends. CDR3 length: 15 amino acids. The CDR3 sequence: CASRSHGGPNEKLFF. The DNA for the CDR3 is TGCGCCAGCAGGTCTCACGGGGGACCCAATGAAAAACTGTTTTTT.

As to this clonotype: The junction shows a germline mismatch at one end, possibly a read error. The chain uses TRBV6-6 and TRBJ2-7, with 7 nucleotides matching TRBD2. The CDR3 is made up of 14 amino acids. The germline V gene has CDR1 MNHNY and CDR2 SVGAGI (reference sequence). As DNA, the CDR3 is TGTGCCAGCAGTATAGCGGGCTCGGCCTACGAGCAGTGCTTC. It yields the protein CASSIAGSAYEQCF.

On this clonotype itself: At one boundary the junction diverges from the germline segment, which might be a read error. The chain has TRBV6-2 or TRBV6-3 and TRBJ2-7; 7 bases are a match to TRBD2. Germline CDR1 is MNHEY and CDR2 is SVGEGT. The CDR3 is 14 residues long. Written as DNA, the CDR3 is TGTACCAGCAGTTACTCAGACGGGGGGTACGAGCAGTACTTC. This sequence encodes CTSSYSDGGYEQYF.

As for this clonotype: A junction end diverges from the germline sequence, so it may reflect a read error. V and J are TRBV28 and TRBJ1-1; maybe TRBD1 (5 bases). The CDR3 extends over 13 amino acids. Germline-derived CDR1 and CDR2 are MDHEN and SYDVKM. The CDR3 is CASSPGTLLGALF. The CDR3 nucleotides read TGTGCCAGCAGCCCTGGGACTCTTCTGGGAGCTCTCTTT.

The chain recombines TRBV5-4 with TRBJ2-7; 7 bases align to TRBD1. The CDR3 runs 15 residues. The V and J ends lost 3 bases and 6 bases, in that order; junction bases with no gene match: 12. Germline-derived CDR1 and CDR2 are SGHNT and YYREEE (reference sequence). Written as DNA, the CDR3 is TGTGCCAGCAGCTCTTGGACAGGTGCGAGAGGCGAGCAGTACTTC. This gives the protein CASSSWTGARGEQYF. Using reference TRBV5-4 and TRBJ2-7 for the parts outside the CDR3, the full variable domain is ETGVTQSPTHLIKTRGQQVTLRCSSQSGHNTVSWYQQALGQGPQFIFQYYREEENGRGNFPPRFSGLQFPNYSSELNVNALELDDSALYLCASSSWTGARGEQYFGPGTRLTVT.

About this clonotype: At one of its ends the junction is not consistent with the germline gene, which may arise from a read error. The rearrangement joins TRBV6-1 to TRBJ2-1; TRBD1 might be the D (6 bases). The CDR3 totals 13 residues. Germline CDR1 is MNHNS and CDR2 is SASEGT. The CDR3 protein is CASLQQGYNEQLF. The CDR3 DNA sequence: TGTGCCAGCCTACAACAGGGCTACAATGAGCAGCTCTTC.

V gene TRBV11-2 combines with J gene TRBJ2-5; unclear D gene. This CDR3 contains 15 residues. V lost 5 bases and J lost 4, with 17 bases in between. Germline CDR1 SGHAT, CDR2 FQNNGV. The CDR3 is CASSPVWLVRETQYF. CDR3 DNA: TGTGCCAGCAGCCCCGTCTGGCTAGTCAGAGAGACCCAGTACTTC.

On this clonotype itself: Its ends do not fully match the called genes, so a read error is possible. The gene calls are TRBV11-3 and TRBJ2-1, with D unresolved. This CDR3 comprises 12 residues. Germline values: CDR1 SGHNT, CDR2 YENEEA. In DNA form, the CDR3 reads TGTGCCTGCAGCTTAAACGCCAATGAGCAGTTTTTC. Translated, it gives CACSLNANEQFF.

The chain combines TRBV7-8 with TRBJ2-1; D unresolved. Deletions cut 0 bases from V and 8 bases from J, with 20 bases between. Looked up from germline, CDR1 is SGHVS and CDR2 is FQNEAQ. The CDR3 contains 17 residues. The DNA of the CDR3 is TGTGCCAGCAGCTTAGCAACCAGACAAGTGGCGAACTATGAGCAGTTCTTC. As protein: CASSLATRQVANYEQFF.

Comment on this clonotype: An end of the junction does not agree with germline; a read error may underlie this. The V gene is TRBV7-9, the J gene TRBJ2-1; TRBD2 agrees at 10 bases. Germline V gene lookup returns CDR1 SEHNR and CDR2 FQNEAQ (reference sequence). The CDR3 covers 18 residues. In DNA, the CDR3 is TGCGCCAGCAGCCCCGGGGCTAGCGGGGGAAGCTCCTACAATGAGCAGTTCTTC. This encodes CASSPGASGGSSYNEQFF.

Comments on this clonotype: Germline is not matched at one junction end, which may reflect a read error. The genes are TRBV11-3 and TRBJ2-1; the D is unclear. CDR3 size: 14 residues. CDR1 is SGHNT and CDR2 is YENEEA in the germline V gene. CDR3 amino acids: CAGSLGASNNKQFF. The CDR3 coding sequence is TGTGCCGGCAGCTTAGGCGCCTCGAACAATAAGCAGTTCTTC. The entire variable domain, with the rest obtained from reference TRBV11-3 and TRBJ2-1, is as follows: EAGVVQSPRYKIIEKKQPVAFWCNPISGHNTLYWYLQNLGQGPELLIRYENEEAVDDSQLPKDRFSAERLKGVDSTLKIQPAELGDSAVYLCAGSLGASNNKQFFGPGTRLTVL.

Note on this clonotype: Germline is not matched at one junction end, which may reflect a read error. The gene calls are TRBV5-1 and TRBJ1-1, with D possibly TRBD1 on 6 matching bases. This CDR3 spans 12 amino acids. Germline lookup yields CDR1 SGHRS and CDR2 YFSETQ. The CDR3 loop is CPSSPETGEAFF. The CDR3 nucleotides are TGCCCCAGCAGCCCGGAGACAGGTGAAGCCTTCTTT.

For this clonotype: A junction end diverges from the germline sequence, so it may reflect a read error. CDR3 nucleotides: TGCGCCAGCAGCTTGGAGGCGGACCTCACAGATATGCAGTATTTT. It translates to CASSLEADLTDMQYF. The chain combines TRBV5-1 with TRBJ2-3; D is unresolved. CDR3 length equals 15 residues. Germline CDR1 and CDR2: SGHRS and YFSETQ. The full variable domain, its missing parts supplied by reference TRBV5-1 and TRBJ2-3, is KAGVTQTPRYLIKTRGQQVTLSCSPISGHRSVSWYQQTPGQGLQFLFEYFSETQRNKGNFPGRFSGRQFSNSRSEMNVSTLELGDSALYLCASSLEADLTDMQYFGPGTRLTVL.

In its sample, this clonotype was seen once. The chain has TRBV11-2 and TRBJ2-5; 8 nucleotides line up with TRBD1. Germline V lookup: CDR1 SGHAT, CDR2 FQNNGV. V shed 4 bases, J shed 5 bases, and the junction held 9 bases outside the gene matches. The CDR3 extends over 15 amino acids. CDR3 nucleotide sequence: TGTGCCAGCAGCTCGGGACAGGAACCCCATGAGACCCAGTACTTC. Its translation is CASSSGQEPHETQYF.

The CDR3 region is CSVKFGQSTYGYTF. The CDR3 DNA reads TGCAGCGTCAAGTTTGGGCAGTCCACCTATGGCTACACCTTC. The chain has TRBV29-1 and TRBJ1-2; D not certain. The length of the CDR3 is 14 residues. Germline V gene data show CDR1 as SQVTM and CDR2 as ANQGSEA. V was trimmed by 6 bases and J by 4 bases, leaving 18 bases between them.

With regard to this clonotype: A junction boundary mismatches the germline segment, possibly from a read error. This rearrangement joins TRBV12-3 or TRBV12-4 to TRBJ2-7; no reliable D call. This CDR3 has 14 amino acids. CDR3 DNA sequence: TGTGTCAGCAGTTTGGTGGCATGCACCTACGAGCAGTACTTC. It translates to CVSSLVACTYEQYF.

Note on this clonotype: The junction departs from germline at one end; a sequencing error may be responsible. The V and J genes are TRBV29-1 and TRBJ1-1; maybe TRBD1 (5 bases). Germline CDR1 reads SQVTM; CDR2 reads ANQGSEA. The CDR3 covers 13 residues. The DNA for the CDR3 is TGTAGCGTTCTTATACAGGTGAACATTGAAGCTTTCTTT. Protein: CSVLIQVNIEAFF.

This clonotype was seen at least ten times. V usage is TRBV20-1 and J usage is TRBJ2-5; 9 bases align to TRBD2. Trimming at V came to 4 bases and at J to 2 bases, leaving 11 bases not matched to a gene. This CDR3 spans 16 amino acids. Per the germline V gene, CDR1 is DFQATT and CDR2 is SNEGSKA (reference sequence). CDR3 sequence: CSATNVAGEVQETQYF. The CDR3 nucleotides are TGCAGTGCTACCAACGTAGCGGGAGAAGTACAAGAGACCCAGTACTTC.